The sequence of this TCR beta chain was determined in a study of T cell responses to AZD1222 COVID-19 vaccine (dated by TCRdb to 2020 to 2023). Study-level background: Because spike-specific TCR depth and breadth did not differ between the two schedules, AZD1222 recipients who got a second dose at roughly 4 weeks were pooled with those who got a second dose at roughly 12 weeks. Trial participants were enrolled by age into subgroups of 18-55, 56-69 and 70-plus years, and roughly 150, 30 and 60 TCR-sequenced participants, respectively, were included in these subgroups. A total of 230 to 250 trial participants underwent TCR sequencing, of whom about 210 had received two doses of AZD1222 and 26 had received two doses of the MenACWY control vaccine. On the study overall, not on this receptor specifically: In the small 56-69-year group, the increase in depth fell short of significance, most likely because of low power. Most participants were white British and females outnumbered males, and the authors suggested that clonal diversity may have been underestimated. Conclusions about previously exposed vaccinees were limited because only six AZD1222 recipients were SARS-CoV-2 seropositive at baseline. Nearly half of unique spike-specific TCRs reportedly recognized epitopes outside regions mutated in the B.1.351 and B.1.1.7 variants. Because no samples from the day 14 peak response were available, repertoires could be characterized only after the peak T cell response. Spike-specific TCR breadth and depth rose significantly after two AZD1222 doses compared with day 0 and with MenACWY recipients. The vaccine-associated CD4 TCRs covered the entire spike protein, and the dominant responses fell in regions 160-218 and 743-854.

The sample's time point label, decoded: baseline before first vaccination. The vaccinee samples were drawn from two UK trials, COV001 and COV002, one of which was a single-blind randomized controlled phase 2/3 trial testing AZD1222 (ChAdOx1 nCoV-19) in healthy adults. Trial participant PBMC samples were collected at day 0 and day 28 after the second dose for TCRbeta chain sequencing. This clone was seen just once. There is no known antigen for this receptor. Within one base of it there is no much larger clone, and no base qualities were kept. The CDR3 regions of human TCRbeta chains were subjected to immunosequencing. The source study handled its data this way. Repertoire TCRs were matched against a reference library of SARS-CoV-2-specific TCRs generated with the MIRA antigen-specificity platform. Breadth meant the fraction of unique TCRs that were SARS-CoV-2-associated, whereas depth meant the fraction of total T cells that were SARS-CoV-2-associated. Using the MIRA data, each spike-specific TCR was assigned both to the spike region to which the TCR was reactive and to a CD4 or CD8 class. Log10-transformed breadth and depth values were compared by one-way ANOVA with Sidak's multiple comparisons tests. In its TCRdb copy, this immuneACCESS table keeps in-frame sequences only and misses some clones. Where compared with another copy, unresolved V genes explain less than half of these, and the others have no known cause. V, J and clone size reflect that table, while D and trimming were determined from the DNA. For this sample there are roughly 67,000 clones; 88% appear just once. About a fifth of the sample is taken by the ten largest.

The V and J ends are trimmed by 4 bases and 6 bases, leaving 13 bases between them. The CDR3 measures 13 amino acids from cysteine to phenylalanine. Only CDR3 DNA remains: 39 bases, in frame from the first base. Taken from the germline V gene, the CDR1 and CDR2 loops are MDHEN and SYDVKM. This chain joins TRBV28 to TRBJ2-7; the D gene identity is not certain. The TCR was taken from an adult in good health. Source: peripheral blood, taken on day 0 of AZD1222 vaccination. The nucleotide sequence is given as TGTGCCAGCAGTTCCGAAAGCCTTTTCGAGCAGTACTTC. Protein translation: CASSSESLFEQYF.